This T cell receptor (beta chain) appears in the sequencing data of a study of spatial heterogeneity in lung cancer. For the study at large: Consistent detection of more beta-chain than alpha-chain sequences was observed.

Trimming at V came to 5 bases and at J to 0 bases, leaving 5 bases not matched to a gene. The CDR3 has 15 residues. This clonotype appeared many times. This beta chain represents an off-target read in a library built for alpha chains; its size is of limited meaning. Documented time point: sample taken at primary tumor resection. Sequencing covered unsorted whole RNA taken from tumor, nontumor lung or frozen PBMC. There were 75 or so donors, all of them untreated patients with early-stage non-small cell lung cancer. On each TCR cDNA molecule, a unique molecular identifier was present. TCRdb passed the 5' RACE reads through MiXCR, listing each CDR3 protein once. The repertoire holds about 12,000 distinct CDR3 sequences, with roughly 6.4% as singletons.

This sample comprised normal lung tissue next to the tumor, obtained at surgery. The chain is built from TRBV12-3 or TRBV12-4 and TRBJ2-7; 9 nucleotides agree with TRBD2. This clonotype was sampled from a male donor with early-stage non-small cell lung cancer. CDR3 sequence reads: CASSLTSGLSYEQYF. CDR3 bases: TGTGCCAGCAGTCTAACTAGCGGGCTCTCCTACGAGCAGTACTTC.